This entry lists 18 T cell receptor beta chains sequenced from one sample in a study of tumor-infiltrating lymphocytes in oesophageal squamous cell carcinoma. TCRdb ran MiXCR on the PCR reads and lists one entry per CDR3 protein. The sample contains 8,500 to 14,000 distinct CDR3 sequences, 50% to 65% of which appear only once. Sequences were obtained from esophageal tumor tissue. The source of these receptors is a male donor with esophageal squamous cell carcinoma.

The chain employs TRBV7-3 and TRBJ2-1, with TRBD1 identical over 8 bases. CDR3 size: 15 residues. J lost 10 bases, V lost 3 bases, and 11 bases had no gene match. Looked up from germline, CDR1 is SGHTA and CDR2 is FQGTGA. The CDR3 sequence is CASSFRQGKTYEQFF. In DNA form, the CDR3 reads TGTGCCAGCAGCTTCCGACAGGGGAAGACCTACGAGCAGTTCTTC.

This clonotype was counted a single time. This rearrangement joins TRBV7-6 to TRBJ2-7; 7 bases fit TRBD2. Germline V gives CDR1 SGHVS, CDR2 FNYEAQ. This CDR3 comprises 11 residues. V shed 2 bases and J 12 bases; nucleotides not matched to a gene: 4. CDR3 loop: CASSLSGRGYF. CDR3 sequence (DNA): TGTGCCAGCAGCTTATCAGGGAGGGGGTACTTC.

The genes are TRBV7-3 and TRBJ2-1; D not resolved. The V gene's germline CDR1 is SGHTA and CDR2 FQGTGA. This CDR3 is 12 amino acids long. V lost 7 bases and J lost 6, with 10 bases in between. CDR3 region: CASTPPGNEQFF. Here the CDR3 DNA reads TGTGCCAGCACCCCCCCGGGCAATGAGCAGTTCTTC.

The V and J genes are TRBV7-6 and TRBJ2-5, with 7 bases fitting TRBD1. The end of the DNA is better explained by TRBJ2-7, so the J call may be wrong. Germline CDR1 SGHVS, CDR2 FNYEAQ. The CDR3 runs to 14 residues. In nucleotides, the CDR3 is TGTGCCAGCAGCCGCAGGGGGACCCAGGGCGAGCAGTACTTC. Encoded protein: CASSRRGTQGEQYF.

In the case of this clonotype: Mismatch with germline at one junction end may stem from a read error. This chain's CDR3 is CASSGRGSSSYEQYF. DNA for the CDR3: TGTGCCAGCAGCGGGCGTGGGTCGAGCTCCTACGAGCAGTACTTT. This chain uses TRBV6-6 with TRBJ2-7; no firm D call. The CDR3 contains 15 residues. Germline-derived CDR1 and CDR2 are MNHNY and SVGAGI (reference sequence).

This clonotype occurred a few times. The V gene is TRBV7-2, the J gene TRBJ2-3; TRBD1 aligns across 12 bases. The CDR3 covers 16 residues. V lost 5 bases to trimming and J lost 5 bases; unmatched junction nucleotides: 8. The germline V gene encodes CDR1 SGHTA and CDR2 FQGNSA. This CDR3 is CASSNRDRGLKDTQYF. The CDR3 DNA is TGTGCCAGCAGCAACCGGGACAGGGGGCTCAAAGATACGCAGTATTTT. Together with reference TRBV7-2 and TRBJ2-3, the CDR3 gives the full variable domain: GAGVSQSPSNKVTEKGKDVELRCDPISGHTALYWYRQSLGQGLEFLIYFQGNSAPDKSGLPSDRFSAERTGGSVSTLTIQRTQQEDSAVYLCASSNRDRGLKDTQYFGPGTRLTVL.

This clonotype came up a few times. The rearrangement uses TRBV7-6 and TRBJ2-5; D gene ambiguous. The CDR3 length is 13 residues. The V and J ends lost 2 bases and 2 bases respectively, with 6 bases between them. Germline V gives CDR1 SGHVS, CDR2 FNYEAQ. The CDR3 sequence: CASSLMLQETQYF. CDR3 sequence (DNA): TGTGCCAGCAGCTTAATGCTGCAAGAGACCCAGTACTTC.

A note on this clonotype: The CDR3 ends on some other residue instead of the conserved phenylalanine or tryptophan, so this is likely a read error. The limits of the CDR3 on the DNA are not certain, so only TCRdb's listed CDR3 is given. CDR3 in amino acids: CASRLRGDSYEQYFGA. The chain links TRBV7-4 to TRBJ2-3; the listed D gene, TRBD1, was not tested against the DNA. The length of the CDR3 is 16 amino acids, counting both ends. The germline V gene has CDR1 SGHVT and CDR2 SQSDAQ.

V is TRBV7-4 and J is TRBJ1-5; TRBD1 aligns across 9 bases. With 3 bases clipped from V and 7 bases from J, the junction kept 4 bases outside the gene matches. Germline-derived CDR1 and CDR2 are SGHVT and SQSDAQ. The CDR3 runs 14 residues. The CDR3 spells CASSFGTGKQPQHF. The CDR3 coding sequence is TGTGCCAGCAGCTTTGGGACAGGGAAACAGCCCCAGCATTTT.

This clonotype counts as large. One junction end does not reproduce the germline sequence, and a read error may be involved. This rearrangement joins TRBV7-6 to TRBJ2-2; no clear D gene. The CDR3 contains 14 residues. CDR1 and CDR2 from the germline V gene are SGHVS and FNYEAQ. Written as DNA, the CDR3 is TGTGCCAGCAGCTTAGGGACGAAAACCGGGGAGCTGTTTTTT. Translation gives CASSLGTKTGELFF.

The chain links TRBV27 to TRBJ2-1, with D unclear. The V end lost 3 bases, the J end lost 5 bases, and 14 bases lay between the germline ends. The germline V gene encodes CDR1 MNHEY and CDR2 SMNVEV (reference sequence). The length of the CDR3 is 15 residues. Here the CDR3 DNA reads TGTGCCAGCAGTTTCCGGACGGCGTCCCACAATGAGCAGTTCTTC. It encodes CASSFRTASHNEQFF.

This clonotype appeared once. The J gene is TRBJ1-1, the V gene TRBV7-2; D not resolved. Trimming shortened V by 1 base and J by 1 base, and 4 bases separated the two germline ends. Germline assignment: CDR1 SGHTA and CDR2 FQGNSA. CDR3 size: 13 residues. As DNA, the CDR3 is TGTGCCAGCAGCTTAGGGCAGAACACTGAAGCTTTCTTT. This translates into CASSLGQNTEAFF.

The chain combines TRBV11-1 with TRBJ2-4; no reliable D call. Germline V gene sequence: CDR1 SGHAT, CDR2 FQDESV (reference sequence). The ends were cut back, 5 bases at V and 0 bases at J, with 14 bases in the middle. The CDR3 has 16 residues. In DNA, the CDR3 is TGTGCCAGCAGCGATGGCGGTCGATTAGCCAAAAACATTCAGTACTTC. Protein sequence: CASSDGGRLAKNIQYF.

The chain combines TRBV12-3 or TRBV12-4 with TRBJ2-6; 10 nucleotides align to TRBD1. The CDR3 runs 17 residues. V was pared by 3 bases and J by 0 bases, with 2 bases of the junction left unmatched. The CDR3 loop reads CASSLTGGDSGANVLTF. The CDR3 coding sequence is TGTGCCAGCAGTTTGACAGGGGGCGACTCTGGGGCCAACGTCCTGACTTTC.

The V and J genes are TRBV6-1 and TRBJ1-1; 7 bases match TRBD1. The CDR3 runs to 13 residues. Per the germline V gene, CDR1 is MNHNS and CDR2 is SASEGT. Germline trimming cut 9 bases from V and 5 bases from J; bases unmatched to any gene: 9. CDR3 residues: CASKKGAGTEAFF. CDR3 bases: TGTGCCAGTAAGAAGGGGGCGGGTACTGAAGCTTTCTTT.

The rearrangement uses TRBV10-2 and TRBJ2-1; D is unclear. This CDR3 comprises 12 residues. V lost 6 bases to trimming and J lost 9 bases, with 12 bases between them. CDR1 WSHSY and CDR2 SAAADI come from the germline V gene. Here the CDR3 reads CASSGPGLEQFF. DNA of the CDR3: TGCGCCAGCAGCGGGCCCGGCCTTGAGCAGTTCTTC.

This clonotype has just one count. The rearrangement links TRBV18 to TRBJ2-5; the D gene is possibly TRBD1 (6 bases). The DNA end lines up better with TRBJ2-1; the J call may be wrong. The CDR3 loop spans 11 amino acids. CDR1 and CDR2 (germline): KGHSH, LQKENI. CDR3 coding DNA: TGTGCCAGCTCACGGACAGATGAGCAGTTCTTC. It codes for CASSRTDEQFF.

This clonotype was found many times. The chain carries TRBV5-1 and TRBJ1-2; a possible D gene is TRBD1 (6 bases). Trimming pared 4 bases from V and 8 bases from J, leaving 21 bases between. The CDR3 extends over 15 amino acids. Germline V gene sequence: CDR1 SGHRS, CDR2 YFSETQ. DNA for the CDR3: TGCGCCAGCAGCGCGGGACACGGGGCCTTGGAGGGCTACACCTTC. Translated, it gives CASSAGHGALEGYTF. Based on the CDR3 plus reference TRBV5-1 and TRBJ1-2, the full variable domain is KAGVTQTPRYLIKTRGQQVTLSCSPISGHRSVSWYQQTPGQGLQFLFEYFSETQRNKGNFPGRFSGRQFSNSRSEMNVSTLELGDSALYLCASSAGHGALEGYTFGSGTRLTVV.